Each of the 12 T cell receptor beta chains below was sequenced from the same sample in a study of shared clonotypes between healthy human individuals. Profiling relied on immunoSEQ multiplex PCR, and the TCRdb table lists in-frame clones only, not all of them. The sample has a few hundred thousand clones, around 87% seen once. The sequenced material came from memory CD8+ T cells sorted from blood. The subset here: CD45RO+ cells pooled with CCR7-negative TemRA cells. The receptors stem from a young man in good health.

The chain uses TRBV4-3 and TRBJ2-1, with unresolved D. Per germline, CDR1 LGHNA and CDR2 YSLEER. V was pared by 3 bases and J by 6 bases, with 27 bases between. The CDR3 loop spans 19 amino acids. Here the CDR3 reads CASSHFFSALSSRSNEQFF. The DNA for the CDR3 is TGCGCCAGCAGCCATTTCTTTTCGGCTCTCTCTTCGAGGAGCAATGAGCAGTTCTTC.

The V gene is TRBV7-9, the J gene TRBJ2-4, with D possibly matching TRBD2 (6 bases). Germline V lookup: CDR1 SEHNR, CDR2 FQNEAQ (reference sequence). The CDR3 sequence is 13 residues long. V lost 5 bases and J 7 bases, leaving 12 bases between the germline ends. Here the CDR3 DNA reads TGTGCCAGCAGCCCATGGGACTCGAACATTCAGTACTTC. Translating it yields CASSPWDSNIQYF.

The chain links TRBV4-1 to TRBJ2-7; D is possibly TRBD2 (5 bases). Trimming shortened V by 3 bases and J by 9 bases, and 15 bases separated the two germline ends. CDR3 length: 13 residues. CDR1 is MGHRA, CDR2 YSYEKL, per germline. The CDR3 bases are TGCGCCAGCAGCCACCCGCTAGCAGGTGGGCAGTACTTC. It yields the protein CASSHPLAGGQYF.

The CDR3 sequence is CASSSIGGGSYEQYF. For the CDR3, the DNA is TGTGCCAGCAGTTCGATTGGGGGGGGATCCTACGAGCAGTACTTC. The genes are TRBV27 and TRBJ2-7; TRBD2 matches at 7 bases. Losses at the gene ends were 4 bases for V and 1 base for J; bases not matched to a gene: 7. Germline lookup yields CDR1 MNHEY and CDR2 SMNVEV (reference sequence). The CDR3 contains 15 residues.

CDR3 loop: CAISESINTGELFF. The DNA for the CDR3 is TGTGCCATCAGTGAGTCGATAAACACCGGGGAGCTGTTTTTT. The V and J genes are TRBV10-3 and TRBJ2-2; D unresolved. V lost 0 bases and J lost 2, with 4 bases in between. The germline V gene has CDR1 ENHRY and CDR2 SYGVKD. The CDR3 sequence is 14 residues long.

This clone showed up just once. The J gene is TRBJ2-1, the V gene TRBV7-2, with TRBD2 identical over 10 bases. Germline CDR1 SGHTA, CDR2 FQGNSA. The CDR3 consists of 16 residues. V lost 1 base and J lost 4; bases outside the gene matches: 4. The CDR3: CASSLEGSGRYNEQFF. The CDR3 region has the DNA TGTGCCAGCAGCTTAGAGGGTAGCGGGAGGTACAATGAGCAGTTCTTC.

J is TRBJ1-2 and V is TRBV5-1; no reliable D call. Germline CDR1 reads SGHRS; CDR2 reads YFSETQ. The CDR3 is 16 amino acids. The V end lost 4 bases, the J end lost 2 bases, and 18 bases lay between the germline ends. CDR3 nucleotides: TGCGCCAGCAGCGGGTTTAGGGATTTAGGGAACTATGGCTACACCTTC. This codes for CASSGFRDLGNYGYTF.

This clone was picked up one time. In nucleotides, the CDR3 is TGTGCCAGCAGTACCCGGAGTAGCGGGGGGGCACCACAAGAGACCCAGTACTTC. Protein product: CASSTRSSGGAPQETQYF. The chain links TRBV27 to TRBJ2-5; 11 nucleotides align to TRBD2. The germline V gene has CDR1 MNHEY and CDR2 SMNVEV (reference sequence). Trimming took 5 bases from V and 2 from J; bases not matched to a gene: 13. This CDR3 is 18 amino acids long.

The CDR3 loop reads CASSLGPPLSSGAHNEQFF. The CDR3 coding sequence is TGTGCCAGCAGCTTAGGCCCCCCTCTTTCTAGCGGGGCCCACAATGAGCAGTTCTTC. V is TRBV7-2 and J is TRBJ2-1, with TRBD2 identical over 9 bases. This CDR3 contains 19 residues. The V segment lost 1 base and the J segment 5 bases; nucleotides outside the gene matches: 15. The V gene's germline CDR1 is SGHTA and CDR2 FQGNSA.

This clone was recorded many times. The chain combines TRBV28 with TRBJ1-3; TRBD1 matches 7 bases. Germline CDR1 reads MDHEN; CDR2 reads SYDVKM. With 9 bases clipped from V and 0 bases from J, the junction kept 5 bases outside the gene matches. The CDR3 totals 14 residues. The CDR3 loop is CASRQGSSGNTIYF. CDR3 nucleotide sequence: TGTGCCAGTAGACAGGGCTCCTCTGGAAACACCATATATTTT.

The genes are TRBV6-5 and TRBJ2-7; possible D gene TRBD2, 6 bases. Germline V CDR1 and CDR2: MNHEY, SVGAGI. The CDR3 loop spans 15 amino acids. The V end lost 0 bases, the J end lost 0 bases, and 9 bases lay between the germline ends. The CDR3 DNA reads as TGTGCCAGCAGTTACTCGGACGGGAGCTCCTACGAGCAGTACTTC. Protein product: CASSYSDGSSYEQYF.

This clone occurred once. The V and J genes are TRBV5-1 and TRBJ1-2; 9 positions match TRBD1. The CDR3 is 14 residues long. Unmatched junction bases numbered 5, after V lost 3 bases and J lost 5 bases. CDR1 SGHRS and CDR2 YFSETQ come from the germline V gene. CDR3 nucleotides: TGCGCCAGCAGCTGGACAGGGGCCTTATATGGCTACACCTTC. Translated, it gives CASSWTGALYGYTF.